Given below is one TCR beta chain in context. The antigen is unknown. The V gene's germline CDR1 is SGHTA and CDR2 FQGNSA. The CDR3 has 14 residues. Trimming pared 6 bases from V and 2 bases from J, leaving 11 bases between. Primers included in the PCR were 60 Vbeta and 13 Jbeta primers. The data were produced by immunoSEQ multiplex PCR, yet TCRdb's version contains in-frame clones alone and is incomplete. Seen here are more than 100,000 clones, 75% to 85% observed once, and the top ten hold 7.5% to 10%. This sample is drawn from a study of cytomegalovirus exposure and HLA in healthy donors. Looking at the study overall: From 190 million or so T cells, an earlier analysis saw 110 million or so unique TCR beta sequences.

Broader study findings: On later analysis, the bulk of CMV-associated TCR beta chains appeared to be HLA-restricted. Rare TCR sequences predominated, though certain public TCRs were found in many donors. Specific recognition of CMV antigens was confirmed in vitro for a few chains (all CMV-associated).

The sequenced sample was PBMCs. This receptor was identified in a female donor in good health and CMV-seropositive. The genes are TRBV7-2 and TRBJ2-1; the D is unclear. In DNA form, the CDR3 reads TGTGCCAGCAGTTCTAGTAATACCTACAATGAGCAGTTCTTC. It specifies CASSSSNTYNEQFF.